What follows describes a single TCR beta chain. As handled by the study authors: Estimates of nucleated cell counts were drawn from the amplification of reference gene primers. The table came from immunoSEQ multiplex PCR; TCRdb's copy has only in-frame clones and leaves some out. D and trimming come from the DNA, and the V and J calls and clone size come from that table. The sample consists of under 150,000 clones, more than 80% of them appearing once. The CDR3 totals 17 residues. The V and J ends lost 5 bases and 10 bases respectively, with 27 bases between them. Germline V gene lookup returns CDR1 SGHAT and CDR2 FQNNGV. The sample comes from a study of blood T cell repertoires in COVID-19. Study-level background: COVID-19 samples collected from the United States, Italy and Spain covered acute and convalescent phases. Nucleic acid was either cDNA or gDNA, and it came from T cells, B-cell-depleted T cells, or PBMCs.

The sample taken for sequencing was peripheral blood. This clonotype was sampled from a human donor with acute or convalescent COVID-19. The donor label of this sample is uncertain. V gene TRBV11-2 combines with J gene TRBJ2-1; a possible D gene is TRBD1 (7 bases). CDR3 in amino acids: CASSPGGQRALPGEQFF. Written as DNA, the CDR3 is TGTGCCAGCAGCCCAGGGGGGCAGAGGGCCCTGCCAGGGGAGCAGTTCTTC.